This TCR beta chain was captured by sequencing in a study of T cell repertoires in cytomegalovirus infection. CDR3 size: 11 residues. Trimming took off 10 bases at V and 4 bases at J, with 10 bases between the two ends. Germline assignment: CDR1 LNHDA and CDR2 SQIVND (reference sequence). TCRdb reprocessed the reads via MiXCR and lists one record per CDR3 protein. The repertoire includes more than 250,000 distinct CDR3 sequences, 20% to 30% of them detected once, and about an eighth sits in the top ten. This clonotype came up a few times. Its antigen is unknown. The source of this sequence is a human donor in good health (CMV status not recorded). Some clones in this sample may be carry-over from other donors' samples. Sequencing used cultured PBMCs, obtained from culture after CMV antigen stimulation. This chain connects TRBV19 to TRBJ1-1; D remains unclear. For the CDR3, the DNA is TGTGCCATTTACCGGGGCACTGAAGCTTTCTTT. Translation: CAIYRGTEAFF.